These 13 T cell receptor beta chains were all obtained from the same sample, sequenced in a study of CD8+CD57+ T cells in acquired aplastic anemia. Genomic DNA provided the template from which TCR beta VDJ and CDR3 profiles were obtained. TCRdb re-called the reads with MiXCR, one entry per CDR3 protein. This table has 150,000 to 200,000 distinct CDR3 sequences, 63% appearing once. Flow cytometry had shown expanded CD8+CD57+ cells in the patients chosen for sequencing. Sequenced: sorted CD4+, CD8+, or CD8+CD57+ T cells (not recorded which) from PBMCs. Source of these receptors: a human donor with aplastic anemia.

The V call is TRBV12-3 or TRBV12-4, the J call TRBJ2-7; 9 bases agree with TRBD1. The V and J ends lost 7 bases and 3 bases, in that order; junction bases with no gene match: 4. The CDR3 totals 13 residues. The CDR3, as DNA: TGTGCCAGCACCCCGACAGGGGGCTACGAGCAGTACTTC. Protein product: CASTPTGGYEQYF.

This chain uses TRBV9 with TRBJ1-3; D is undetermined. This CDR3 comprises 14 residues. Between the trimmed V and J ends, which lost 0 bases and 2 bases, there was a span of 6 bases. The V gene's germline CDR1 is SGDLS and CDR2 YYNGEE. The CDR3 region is CASSVAGAGNTIYF. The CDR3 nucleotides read TGTGCCAGCAGCGTAGCTGGGGCTGGAAACACCATATATTTT.

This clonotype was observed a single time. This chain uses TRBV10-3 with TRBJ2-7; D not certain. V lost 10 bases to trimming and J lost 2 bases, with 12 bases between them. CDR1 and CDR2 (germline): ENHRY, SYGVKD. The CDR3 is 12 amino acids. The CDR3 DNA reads TGTGCCACCAGGACGTTAGCCTACGAGCAGTACTTC. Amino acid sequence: CATRTLAYEQYF.

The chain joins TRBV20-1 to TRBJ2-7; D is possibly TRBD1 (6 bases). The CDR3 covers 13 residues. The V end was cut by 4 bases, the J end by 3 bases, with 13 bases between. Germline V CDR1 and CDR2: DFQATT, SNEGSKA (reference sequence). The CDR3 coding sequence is TGCAGTGCTATCTCCTCCAGGGGCTACGAGCAGTACTTC. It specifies CSAISSRGYEQYF.

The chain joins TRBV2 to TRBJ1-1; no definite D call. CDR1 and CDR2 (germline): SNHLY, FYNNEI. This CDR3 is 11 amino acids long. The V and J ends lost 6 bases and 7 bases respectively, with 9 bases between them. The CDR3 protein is CASRNTNEAFF. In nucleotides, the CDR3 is TGTGCCAGCAGGAACACTAATGAAGCTTTCTTT.

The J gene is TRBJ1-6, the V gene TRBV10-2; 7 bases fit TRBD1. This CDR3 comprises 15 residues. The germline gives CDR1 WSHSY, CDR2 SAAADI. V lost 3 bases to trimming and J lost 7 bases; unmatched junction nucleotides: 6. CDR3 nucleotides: TGCGCCAGCAGTGAAGGGAGGGGGCCGAATTCACCCCTCCACTTT. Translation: CASSEGRGPNSPLHF.

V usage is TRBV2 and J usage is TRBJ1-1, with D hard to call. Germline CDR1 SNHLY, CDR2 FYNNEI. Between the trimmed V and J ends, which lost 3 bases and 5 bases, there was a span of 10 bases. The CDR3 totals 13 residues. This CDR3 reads CASSESGGTEAFF. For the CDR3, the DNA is TGTGCCAGCAGTGAGTCGGGTGGGACTGAAGCTTTCTTT. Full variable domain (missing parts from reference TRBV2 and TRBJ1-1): EPEVTQTPSHQVTQMGQEVILRCVPISNHLYFYWYRQILGQKVEFLVSFYNNEISEKSEIFDDQFSVERPDGSNFTLKIRSTKLEDSAMYFCASSESGGTEAFFGQGTRLTVV.

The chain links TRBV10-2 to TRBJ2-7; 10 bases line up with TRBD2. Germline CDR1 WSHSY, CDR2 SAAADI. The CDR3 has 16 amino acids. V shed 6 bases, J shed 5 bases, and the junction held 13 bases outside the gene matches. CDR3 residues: CASRPLAGVRAHEQYF. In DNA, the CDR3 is TGCGCCAGCAGACCCCTAGCGGGAGTTCGGGCCCACGAGCAGTACTTC.

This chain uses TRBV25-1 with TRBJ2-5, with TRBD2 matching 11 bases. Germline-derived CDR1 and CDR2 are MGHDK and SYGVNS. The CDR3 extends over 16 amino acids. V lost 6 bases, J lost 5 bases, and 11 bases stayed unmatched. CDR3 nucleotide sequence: TGTGCCAGCAGCTCCGCCAAACTAGCGGGAGATGAGACCCAGTACTTC. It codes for CASSSAKLAGDETQYF.

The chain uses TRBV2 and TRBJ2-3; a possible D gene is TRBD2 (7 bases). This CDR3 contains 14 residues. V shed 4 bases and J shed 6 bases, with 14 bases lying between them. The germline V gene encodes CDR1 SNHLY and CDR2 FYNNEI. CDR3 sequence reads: CASSGLQGGDTQYF. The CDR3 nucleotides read TGTGCCAGCAGTGGACTACAGGGAGGGGATACGCAGTATTTT.

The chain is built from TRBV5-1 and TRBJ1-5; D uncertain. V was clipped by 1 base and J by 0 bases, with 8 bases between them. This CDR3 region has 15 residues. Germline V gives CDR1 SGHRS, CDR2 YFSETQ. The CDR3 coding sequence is TGCGCCAGCAGCTTGTGGGGAGATAGCAATCAGCCCCAGCATTTT. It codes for CASSLWGDSNQPQHF.

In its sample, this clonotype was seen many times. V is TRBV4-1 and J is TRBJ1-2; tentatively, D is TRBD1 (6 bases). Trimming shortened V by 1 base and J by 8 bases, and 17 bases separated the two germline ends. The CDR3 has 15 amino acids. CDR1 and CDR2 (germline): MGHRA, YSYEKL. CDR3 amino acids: CASSQVVGGAEGYTF. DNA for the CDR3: TGCGCCAGCAGCCAAGTGGTAGGGGGGGCGGAAGGCTACACCTTC.

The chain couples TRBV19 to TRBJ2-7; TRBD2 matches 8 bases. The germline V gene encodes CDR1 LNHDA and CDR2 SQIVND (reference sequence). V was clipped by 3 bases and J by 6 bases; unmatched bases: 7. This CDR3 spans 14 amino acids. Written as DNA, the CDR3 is TGTGCCAGTAGTATCGTGACTAGCGTGCGCGAGCAGTACTTC. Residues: CASSIVTSVREQYF.